What follows are 14 T cell receptor beta chains derived from one specimen sequenced in a study of T-cell reconstitution after alpha-beta-depleted transplantation in children. Unique molecular identifiers were incorporated when the TCRbeta library was constructed. One entry per CDR3 protein results from TCRdb running MiXCR on the PCR reads. The table shows a few hundred thousand distinct CDR3 sequences, with around 17% occurring only once. This material consisted of PBMCs from the stem cell graft donor, taken from the stem cell graft. The receptor set was obtained from a human donor who donated a stem cell graft to a child with acute lymphoblastic leukemia.

The chain has TRBV13 and TRBJ2-5, with TRBD1 as a possible D gene (5 bases). Germline CDR1 PRHDT, CDR2 FYEKMQ (reference sequence). This CDR3 has 13 residues. Trimming left V 3 bases short and J 7 bases short, with 12 bases between. In nucleotides, the CDR3 is TGTGCCAGCAGCTTCGCACAGGCTGGGACCCAGTACTTC. Residues: CASSFAQAGTQYF.

The chain has TRBV12-3 or TRBV12-4 and TRBJ2-4; 7 bases align to TRBD2. CDR3 length: 16 amino acids. With 7 bases clipped from V and 3 bases from J, the junction kept 12 bases outside the gene matches. The CDR3 reads CASTSNRASGKNIQYF. The CDR3 DNA reads as TGTGCCAGCACCTCAAATCGGGCTAGCGGCAAAAACATTCAGTACTTC.

This clonotype turned up a few times. The chain employs TRBV20-1 and TRBJ2-1; TRBD2 aligns across 10 bases. Per the germline V gene, CDR1 is DFQATT and CDR2 is SNEGSKA (reference sequence). Losses at the gene ends were 6 bases for V and 4 bases for J; bases not matched to a gene: 9. There are 15 residues in the CDR3. This chain's CDR3 is CSAQSGLALYNEQFF. The CDR3 DNA is TGCAGTGCACAATCGGGACTAGCGCTATACAATGAGCAGTTCTTC.

This clonotype turned up a few times. CDR3 sequence: CSVTGGKDYGYTF. CDR3 nucleotides: TGCAGTGTCACTGGGGGGAAGGACTATGGCTACACCTTC. The genes are TRBV29-1 and TRBJ1-2, with D possibly being TRBD1 (5 bases). From germline, CDR1 is SQVTM and CDR2 ANQGSEA. This CDR3 comprises 13 residues.

In its sample, this clonotype was seen a few times. The V gene is TRBV7-9, the J gene TRBJ2-7; the D call may be TRBD1 or TRBD2 (5 bases each). Germline lookup yields CDR1 SEHNR and CDR2 FQNEAQ (reference sequence). This CDR3 contains 16 residues. Trimming pared 7 bases from V and 0 bases from J, leaving 19 bases between. The CDR3 region is CASTMRRGPSSYEQYF. In DNA form, the CDR3 reads TGTGCCAGCACCATGCGCCGGGGACCTTCCTCCTACGAGCAGTACTTC.

This clonotype appeared many times. V and J are TRBV7-9 and TRBJ2-7; D might be TRBD1 (6 bases). CDR1 SEHNR and CDR2 FQNEAQ come from the germline V gene (reference sequence). There are 15 residues in the CDR3. V was shortened by 0 bases and J by 2 bases, with 11 bases between the two germline ends. CDR3 in amino acids: CASSLAQGSTYEQYF. The DNA of the CDR3 is TGTGCCAGCAGCTTAGCCCAGGGGTCTACCTACGAGCAGTACTTC.

The chain has TRBV6-5 and TRBJ2-2; D ambiguous. Trimming shortened V by 2 bases and J by 6 bases, and 4 bases separated the two germline ends. The CDR3 totals 12 residues. Germline V gene lookup returns CDR1 MNHEY and CDR2 SVGAGI. The CDR3 DNA reads TGTGCCAGCAGTTACCTCCCCGGGGAGCTGTTTTTT. Its translation is CASSYLPGELFF.

The rearrangement joins TRBV25-1 to TRBJ2-7, with a possible D match to TRBD2 (6 bases). Germline V gene data show CDR1 as MGHDK and CDR2 as SYGVNS. V lost 4 bases and J lost 4, with 11 bases in between. This CDR3 spans 13 amino acids. DNA of the CDR3: TGTGCCAGCAGTGTAGGGCTAGCGTACGAGCAGTACTTC. Residues: CASSVGLAYEQYF.

This sequence joins TRBV3-1 and TRBJ2-5; TRBD2 aligns across 14 bases. This CDR3 region has 16 residues. J gave up 5 bases and V 4 bases, and 6 bases lay outside the gene matches. CDR1 and CDR2 (germline): LGHDT, YNNKEL (reference sequence). CDR3 protein: CASSRRTSGRRETQYF. In DNA, the CDR3 is TGTGCCAGCAGCCGTAGGACTAGCGGGAGGAGGGAGACCCAGTACTTC.

The CDR3 reads CASSKEQGPGNTIYF. The CDR3 DNA reads TGTGCCAGCAGCAAAGAACAGGGTCCTGGAAACACCATATATTTT. V usage is TRBV21-1 and J usage is TRBJ1-3; TRBD1, as called in the table, went unchecked against the DNA. TRBV21-1 is labeled a pseudogene. The CDR3 totals 15 residues.

This clonotype appeared a few times. This chain uses TRBV5-1 with TRBJ2-7; 7 positions match TRBD2. J lost 3 bases, V lost 0 bases, and 9 bases had no gene match. The CDR3 has 16 residues. In germline, CDR1 is SGHRS, CDR2 YFSETQ. The CDR3 DNA sequence: TGCGCCAGCAGCTTGGATCCTAGCGGCAATTACTACGAGCAGTACTTC. Residues: CASSLDPSGNYYEQYF.

This rearrangement joins TRBV3-1 to TRBJ2-7; TRBD1 aligns across 7 bases. The V and J ends lost 7 bases and 1 base, in that order; junction bases with no gene match: 7. The CDR3 has 14 amino acids. CDR1 LGHDT and CDR2 YNNKEL come from the germline V gene (reference sequence). CDR3 protein: CASKQGSGSYEQYF. The CDR3 DNA reads TGTGCCAGCAAACAGGGGTCTGGATCCTACGAGCAGTACTTC.

This clonotype has only a few counts. V and J are TRBV24-1 and TRBJ1-2; D possibly corresponds to TRBD1 (5 bases). This CDR3 contains 13 residues. Trimming shortened V by 4 bases and J by 8 bases, and 13 bases separated the two germline ends. Per germline, CDR1 KGHDR and CDR2 SFDVKD. The CDR3 DNA sequence: TGTGCCACCAGTGACAGGGATGACCTCGGCTACACCTTC. Amino acid sequence: CATSDRDDLGYTF.

J is TRBJ2-3 and V is TRBV29-1, with no clear D. This CDR3 has 11 amino acids. CDR1 is SQVTM, CDR2 ANQGSEA, per germline. Trimming stripped 4 bases from V and 5 bases from J, with 7 bases between. The CDR3 loop is CSVVLGDTQYF. DNA of the CDR3: TGCAGCGTTGTCCTCGGAGATACGCAGTATTTT.